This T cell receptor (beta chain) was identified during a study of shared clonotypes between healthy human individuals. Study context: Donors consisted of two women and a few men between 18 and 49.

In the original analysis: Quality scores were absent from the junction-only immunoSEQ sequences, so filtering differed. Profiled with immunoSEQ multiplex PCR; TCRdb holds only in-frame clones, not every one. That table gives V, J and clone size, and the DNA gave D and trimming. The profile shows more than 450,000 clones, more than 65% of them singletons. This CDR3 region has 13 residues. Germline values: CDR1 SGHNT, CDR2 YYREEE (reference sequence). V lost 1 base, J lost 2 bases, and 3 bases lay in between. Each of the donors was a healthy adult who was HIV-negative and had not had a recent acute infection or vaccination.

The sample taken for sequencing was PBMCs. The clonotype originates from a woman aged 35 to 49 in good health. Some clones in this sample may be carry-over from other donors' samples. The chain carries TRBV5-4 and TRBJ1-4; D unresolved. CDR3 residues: CASSLRTNEKLFF. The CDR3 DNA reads TGTGCCAGCAGCTTGCGGACTAATGAAAAACTGTTTTTT. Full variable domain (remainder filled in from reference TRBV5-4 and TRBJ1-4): ETGVTQSPTHLIKTRGQQVTLRCSSQSGHNTVSWYQQALGQGPQFIFQYYREEENGRGNFPPRFSGLQFPNYSSELNVNALELDDSALYLCASSLRTNEKLFFGSGTQLSVL.